The 9 T cell receptor beta chains reported below all come from one sample, sequenced in a study of T cell responses to AZD1222 COVID-19 vaccine (dated by TCRdb to about 2021). The time point label, read with the paper, signifies: baseline before first vaccination. Receptor libraries were prepared by the immunoSEQ multiplex PCR assay. As stored in TCRdb, this immuneACCESS dataset retains in-frame rearrangements with V and J assigned. A fraction of the clones does not appear; measured against another copy, unresolved V genes explain less than half of the discrepancy, and the remainder lacks a known reason. Counted in this sample were approximately 260,000 clones; over 85% of them appeared once. The leading ten clones occupy roughly 0.6% of the sample. Sample: peripheral blood, taken on day 0 of AZD1222 vaccination. The receptors were gathered from an adult in good health.

In the case of this clone: At one of its ends the junction is not consistent with the germline gene, which may arise from a read error. This sequence joins TRBV30 and TRBJ1-2; no definite D call. From germline, CDR1 is GTSNPN and CDR2 SVGIG (reference sequence). The CDR3 loop spans 10 amino acids. CDR3 region: CACGNRLYVF. CDR3 nucleotide sequence: TGTGCCTGCGGGAACCGGCTGTATGTCTTC.

V gene TRBV18 combines with J gene TRBJ1-2; possible D gene TRBD1, 5 bases. The CDR3 has 13 residues. Germline CDR1 KGHSH, CDR2 LQKENI. V was clipped by 4 bases and J by 6 bases, with 12 bases between them. Here the CDR3 reads CASSLRDSNGYTF. The CDR3 nucleotides read TGTGCCAGCTCACTCCGGGACTCAAATGGCTACACCTTC.

This chain uses TRBV6-5 with TRBJ2-2; perhaps TRBD1 as D (6 bases). This CDR3 contains 14 residues. Germline V gene sequence: CDR1 MNHEY, CDR2 SVGAGI. Between the trimmed V and J ends, which lost 5 bases and 4 bases, there was a span of 11 bases. The CDR3 nucleotides are TGTGCCAGCAGTACGGCAGGGGCCACCGGGGAGCTGTTTTTT. It translates to CASSTAGATGELFF.

J is TRBJ1-2 and V is TRBV25-1; weak D call: TRBD1 (5 bases). The germline V gene encodes CDR1 MGHDK and CDR2 SYGVNS. The CDR3 spans 11 residues. V lost 4 bases and J 5 bases, leaving 5 bases between the germline ends. The CDR3 spells CASSAGYGYTF. DNA of the CDR3: TGTGCCAGCAGTGCAGGGTATGGCTACACCTTC.

This chain connects TRBV6-5 to TRBJ1-6, with 11 positions matching TRBD1. This CDR3 has 15 residues. Trimming at V came to 4 bases and at J to 8 bases, leaving 4 bases not matched to a gene. CDR1 MNHEY and CDR2 SVGAGI come from the germline V gene. The CDR3 is CASSSPDRGHSPLHF. The CDR3 nucleotides are TGTGCCAGCAGTTCCCCGGACAGGGGGCATTCACCCCTCCACTTT.

This chain links TRBV5-1 with TRBJ2-3; D gene unclear. Germline CDR1 and CDR2: SGHRS and YFSETQ. There are 15 residues in the CDR3. The V and J ends lost 0 bases and 2 bases respectively, with 10 bases between them. The CDR3 bases are TGCGCCAGCAGCTTGGAGGTCCTTACCACAGATACGCAGTATTTT. Translation gives CASSLEVLTTDTQYF.

CDR3 loop: CASSVVRGWGYTF. The CDR3 bases are TGTGCCAGCAGCGTAGTAAGGGGATGGGGCTACACCTTC. V is TRBV9 and J is TRBJ1-2, with a possible D match to TRBD1 (5 bases). The germline gives CDR1 SGDLS, CDR2 YYNGEE. Trimming stripped 0 bases from V and 8 bases from J, with 11 bases between. CDR3 length: 13 residues.

V is TRBV15 and J is TRBJ2-1; 8 bases fit TRBD2. CDR1 and CDR2 (germline): LNHNV, YYDKDF (reference sequence). Trimming removed 2 bases from V and 6 bases from J; junction bases left unmatched: 12. The length of the CDR3 is 17 residues. The DNA of the CDR3 is TGTGCCACCAGCAGACCCCCGGGGCTAGCGGGCTCCAATGAGCAGTTCTTC. As protein: CATSRPPGLAGSNEQFF.

V gene TRBV28 combines with J gene TRBJ1-6, with TRBD1 as a possible D gene (5 bases). The CDR3 totals 18 residues. Trimming took 6 bases from V and 12 from J, leaving 30 bases between them. The germline V gene encodes CDR1 MDHEN and CDR2 SYDVKM. CDR3 bases: TGTGCCAGCAGATCGCCAGGTGCGGGGGGAACGGGGTTGGTACCCCTCCACTTT. This sequence encodes CASRSPGAGGTGLVPLHF. The variable domain in full, completed from reference TRBV28 and TRBJ1-6, reads DVKVTQSSRYLVKRTGEKVFLECVQDMDHENMFWYRQDPGLGLRLIYFSYDVKMKEKGDIPEGYSVSREKKERFSLILESASTNQTSMYLCASRSPGAGGTGLVPLHFGNGTRLTVT.